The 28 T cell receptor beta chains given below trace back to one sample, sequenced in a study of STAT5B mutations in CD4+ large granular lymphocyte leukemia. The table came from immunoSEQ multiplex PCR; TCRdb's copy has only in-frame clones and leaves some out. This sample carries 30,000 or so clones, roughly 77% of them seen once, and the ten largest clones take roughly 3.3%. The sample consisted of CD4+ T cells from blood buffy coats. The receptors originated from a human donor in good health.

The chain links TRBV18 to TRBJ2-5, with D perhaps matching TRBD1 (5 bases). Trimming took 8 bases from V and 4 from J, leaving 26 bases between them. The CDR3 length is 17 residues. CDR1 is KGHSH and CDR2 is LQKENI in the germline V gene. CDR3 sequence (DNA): TGTGCCAGCCAACCATCGTCGACAGCTTCAGCCGCAGAGACCCAGTACTTC. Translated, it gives CASQPSSTASAAETQYF.

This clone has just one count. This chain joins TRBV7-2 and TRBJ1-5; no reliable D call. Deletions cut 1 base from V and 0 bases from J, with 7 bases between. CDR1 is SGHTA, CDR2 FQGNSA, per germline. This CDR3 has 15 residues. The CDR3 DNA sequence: TGTGCCAGCAGCTTAGTCCCATATAGCAATCAGCCCCAGCATTTT. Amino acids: CASSLVPYSNQPQHF.

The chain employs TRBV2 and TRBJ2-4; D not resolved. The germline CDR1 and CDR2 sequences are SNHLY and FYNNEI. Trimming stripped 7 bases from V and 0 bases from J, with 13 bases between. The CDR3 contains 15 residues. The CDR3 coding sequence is TGTGCCAGCAACACCTTTCGCCTAGCCAAAAACATTCAGTACTTC. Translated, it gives CASNTFRLAKNIQYF.

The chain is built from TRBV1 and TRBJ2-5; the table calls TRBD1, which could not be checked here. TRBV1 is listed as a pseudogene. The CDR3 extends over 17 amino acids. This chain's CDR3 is CTSSQVGQLHPQETQYF. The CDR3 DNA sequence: TGCACCAGCAGCCAAGTAGGACAGCTTCATCCCCAAGAGACCCAGTACTTC.

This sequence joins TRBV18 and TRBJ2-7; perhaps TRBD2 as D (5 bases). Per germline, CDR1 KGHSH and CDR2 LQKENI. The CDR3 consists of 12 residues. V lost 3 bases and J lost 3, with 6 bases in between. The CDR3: CASSPGGYEQYF. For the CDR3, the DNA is TGTGCCAGCTCACCCGGAGGCTACGAGCAGTACTTC.

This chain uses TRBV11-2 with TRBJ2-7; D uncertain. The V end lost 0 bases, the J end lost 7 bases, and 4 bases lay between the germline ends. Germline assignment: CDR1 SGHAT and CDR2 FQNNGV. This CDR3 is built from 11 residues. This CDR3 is CASSLDREQYF. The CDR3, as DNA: TGTGCCAGCAGCTTAGACAGGGAGCAGTACTTC.

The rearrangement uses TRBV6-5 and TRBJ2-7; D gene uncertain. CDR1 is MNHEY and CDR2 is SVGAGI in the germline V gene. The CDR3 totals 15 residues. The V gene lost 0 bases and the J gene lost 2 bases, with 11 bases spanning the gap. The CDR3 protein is CASSYSRAVTYEQYF. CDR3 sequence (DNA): TGTGCCAGCAGTTACTCGAGAGCTGTAACCTACGAGCAGTACTTC.

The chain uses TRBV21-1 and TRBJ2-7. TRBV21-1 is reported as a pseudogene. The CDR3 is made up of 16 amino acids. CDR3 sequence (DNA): TGTGCCAGCAGCGAAGAAAGGATAGGGATAAACTACGAGCAGTACTTC. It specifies CASSEERIGINYEQYF.

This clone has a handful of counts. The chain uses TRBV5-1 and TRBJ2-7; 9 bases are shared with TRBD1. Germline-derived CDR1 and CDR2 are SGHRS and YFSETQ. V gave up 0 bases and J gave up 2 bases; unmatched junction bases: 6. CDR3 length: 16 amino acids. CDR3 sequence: CASSLGPGTGTYEQYF. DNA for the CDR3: TGCGCCAGCAGCTTGGGACCCGGGACAGGGACCTACGAGCAGTACTTC.

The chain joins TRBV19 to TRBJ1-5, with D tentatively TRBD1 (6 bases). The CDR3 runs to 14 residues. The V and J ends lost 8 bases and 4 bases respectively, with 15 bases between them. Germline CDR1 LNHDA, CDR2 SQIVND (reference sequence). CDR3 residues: CASSGGLGNQPQHF. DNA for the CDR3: TGTGCCAGTTCGGGGGGGCTCGGGAATCAGCCCCAGCATTTT.

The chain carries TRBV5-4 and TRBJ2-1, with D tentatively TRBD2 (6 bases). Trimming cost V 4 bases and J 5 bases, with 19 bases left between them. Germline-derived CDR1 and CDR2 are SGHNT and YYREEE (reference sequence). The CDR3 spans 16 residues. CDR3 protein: CASSPPTRRGNNEQFF. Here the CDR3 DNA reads TGTGCCAGCAGCCCCCCGACGCGGCGGGGCAACAATGAGCAGTTCTTC.

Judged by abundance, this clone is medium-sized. As DNA, the CDR3 is TGTGCCAGCAGCGTAGAGGGTGTCTCCTACAATGAGCAGTTCTTC. Translated, it gives CASSVEGVSYNEQFF. The rearrangement uses TRBV9 and TRBJ2-1; D gene ambiguous. The CDR3 is 15 residues long. Germline V gene lookup returns CDR1 SGDLS and CDR2 YYNGEE. Deletions cut 0 bases from V and 0 bases from J, with 7 bases between. Based on the CDR3 plus reference TRBV9 and TRBJ2-1, the full variable domain is DSGVTQTPKHLITATGQRVTLRCSPRSGDLSVYWYQQSLDQGLQFLIQYYNGEERAKGNILERFSAQQFPDLHSELNLSSLELGDSALYFCASSVEGVSYNEQFFGPGTRLTVL.

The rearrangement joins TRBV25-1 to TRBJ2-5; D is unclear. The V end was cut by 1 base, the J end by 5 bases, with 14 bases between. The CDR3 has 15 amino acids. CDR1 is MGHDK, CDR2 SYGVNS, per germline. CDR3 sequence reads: CASSEWSQVVETQYF. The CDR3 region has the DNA TGTGCCAGCAGTGAATGGTCCCAGGTAGTGGAGACCCAGTACTTC.

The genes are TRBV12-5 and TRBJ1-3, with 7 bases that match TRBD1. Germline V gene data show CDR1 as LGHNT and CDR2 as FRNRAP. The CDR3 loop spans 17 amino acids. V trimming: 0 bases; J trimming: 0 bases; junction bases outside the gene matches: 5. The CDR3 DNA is TGTGCTAGTGGTTTGGTCATCGACAGGGCCTCTGGAAACACCATATATTTT. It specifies CASGLVIDRASGNTIYF.

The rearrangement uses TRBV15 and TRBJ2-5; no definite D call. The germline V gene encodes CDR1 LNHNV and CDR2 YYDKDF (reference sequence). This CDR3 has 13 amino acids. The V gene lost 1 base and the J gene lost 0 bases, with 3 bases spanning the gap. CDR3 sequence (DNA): TGTGCCACCAGCAGAGGTAACCAAGAGACCCAGTACTTC. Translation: CATSRGNQETQYF. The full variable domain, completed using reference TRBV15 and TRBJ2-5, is DAMVIQNPRYQVTQFGKPVTLSCSQTLNHNVMYWYQQKSSQAPKLLFHYYDKDFNNEADTPDNFQSRRPNTSFCFLDIRSPGLGDTAMYLCATSRGNQETQYFGPGTRLLVL.

For the CDR3, the DNA is TGCGCCAGCAGCTCGTACAATGAGCAGTTCTTC. Protein product: CASSSYNEQFF. The chain has TRBV5-1 and TRBJ2-1; D is undetermined. From germline, CDR1 is SGHRS and CDR2 YFSETQ. The CDR3 contains 11 residues. The V and J ends lost 3 bases and 4 bases respectively, with 2 bases between them.

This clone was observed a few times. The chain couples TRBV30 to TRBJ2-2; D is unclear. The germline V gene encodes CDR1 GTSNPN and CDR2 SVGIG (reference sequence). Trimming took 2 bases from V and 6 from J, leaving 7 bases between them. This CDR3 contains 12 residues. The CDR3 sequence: CAWSPTSGELFF. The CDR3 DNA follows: TGTGCCTGGAGTCCTACATCCGGGGAGCTGTTTTTT.

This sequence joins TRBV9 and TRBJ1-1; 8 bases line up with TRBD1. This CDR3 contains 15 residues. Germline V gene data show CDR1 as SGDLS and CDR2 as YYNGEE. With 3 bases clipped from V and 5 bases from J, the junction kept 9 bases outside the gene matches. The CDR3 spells CASSAQGAVLTEAFF. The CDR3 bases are TGTGCCAGCAGCGCGCAGGGGGCTGTTTTGACTGAAGCTTTCTTT.

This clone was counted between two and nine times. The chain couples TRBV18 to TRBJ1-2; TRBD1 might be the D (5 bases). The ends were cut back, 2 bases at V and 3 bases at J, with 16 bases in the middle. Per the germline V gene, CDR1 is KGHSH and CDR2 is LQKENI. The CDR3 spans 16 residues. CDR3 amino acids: CASSPRPQGAHYGYTF. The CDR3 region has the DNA TGTGCCAGCTCACCAAGGCCCCAAGGGGCCCACTATGGCTACACCTTC.

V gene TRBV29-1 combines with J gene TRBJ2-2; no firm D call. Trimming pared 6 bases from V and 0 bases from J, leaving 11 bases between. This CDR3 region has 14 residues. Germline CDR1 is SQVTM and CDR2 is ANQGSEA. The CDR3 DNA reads TGCAGCGTCGGGTTTAGACCGAACACCGGGGAGCTGTTTTTT. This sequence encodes CSVGFRPNTGELFF.

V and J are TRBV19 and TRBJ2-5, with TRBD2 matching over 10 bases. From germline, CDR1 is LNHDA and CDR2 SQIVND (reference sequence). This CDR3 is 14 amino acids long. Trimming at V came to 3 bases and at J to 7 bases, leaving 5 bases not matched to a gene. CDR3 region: CASSITSGRATQYF. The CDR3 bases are TGTGCCAGTAGTATTACGAGCGGGAGGGCGACCCAGTACTTC.

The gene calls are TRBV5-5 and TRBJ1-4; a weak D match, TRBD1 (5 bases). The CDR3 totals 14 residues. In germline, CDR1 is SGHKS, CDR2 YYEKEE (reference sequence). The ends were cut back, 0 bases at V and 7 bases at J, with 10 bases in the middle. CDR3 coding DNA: TGTGCCAGCAGCTTGGCCGGGGGTGGTGAAAAACTGTTTTTT. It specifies CASSLAGGGEKLFF.

The CDR3, as DNA: TGTGCCAGCAGTTTTCGGCAGGGGCGCTCCTACGAGCAGTACTTC. It codes for CASSFRQGRSYEQYF. The chain combines TRBV27 with TRBJ2-7; D is perhaps TRBD1 (6 bases). Germline CDR1 reads MNHEY; CDR2 reads SMNVEV (reference sequence). The CDR3 loop spans 15 amino acids. V was trimmed by 3 bases and J by 0 bases, leaving 12 bases between them.

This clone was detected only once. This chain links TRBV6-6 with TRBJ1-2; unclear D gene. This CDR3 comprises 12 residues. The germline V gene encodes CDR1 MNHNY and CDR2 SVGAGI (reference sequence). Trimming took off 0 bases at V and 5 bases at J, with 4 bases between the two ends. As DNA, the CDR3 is TGTGCCAGCAGTTACTCCGGATATGGCTACACCTTC. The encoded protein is CASSYSGYGYTF.

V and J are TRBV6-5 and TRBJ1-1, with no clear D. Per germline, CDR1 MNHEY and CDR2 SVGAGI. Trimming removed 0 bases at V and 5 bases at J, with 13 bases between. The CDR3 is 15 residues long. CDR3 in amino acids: CASSYSIPTVTEAFF. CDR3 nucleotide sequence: TGTGCCAGCAGTTACTCGATCCCTACAGTGACTGAAGCTTTCTTT.

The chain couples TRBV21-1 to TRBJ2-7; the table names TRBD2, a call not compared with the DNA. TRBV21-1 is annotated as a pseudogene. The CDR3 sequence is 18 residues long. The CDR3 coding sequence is TGTGCCAGCAGCCTCGACAGCCCCGGGACTAGCCGACCCTACGAGCAGTACTTC. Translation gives CASSLDSPGTSRPYEQYF.

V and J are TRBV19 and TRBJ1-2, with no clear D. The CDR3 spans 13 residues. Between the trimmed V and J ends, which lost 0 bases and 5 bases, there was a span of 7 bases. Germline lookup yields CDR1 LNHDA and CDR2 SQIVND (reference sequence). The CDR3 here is CASSIDLSYGYTF. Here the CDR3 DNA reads TGTGCCAGTAGTATAGACCTATCGTATGGCTACACCTTC.

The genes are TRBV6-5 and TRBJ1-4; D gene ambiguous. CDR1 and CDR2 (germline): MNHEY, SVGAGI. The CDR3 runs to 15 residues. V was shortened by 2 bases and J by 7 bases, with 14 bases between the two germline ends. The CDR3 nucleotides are TGTGCCAGCAGTTACAGTGCGGGGATCGGTGAAAAACTGTTTTTT. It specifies CASSYSAGIGEKLFF.